The text below deals with one T cell receptor beta chain. The data stem from a study of T cell changes during pregnancy in multiple sclerosis. Here immunoSEQ multiplex PCR was the method, and the copy in TCRdb shows in-frame clones only, minus some. This sample carries 85,000 to 90,000 clones, over 85% of them seen once, and the ten largest clones take more than 1.5%. Germline-derived CDR1 and CDR2 are MNHNS and SASEGT. V dropped 4 bases and J dropped 3 bases, with 13 bases sitting between them. This CDR3 is 14 amino acids long. This clonotype originated in a female donor in good health, enrolled as a control in a pregnancy study. The source was peripheral blood, collected after pregnancy. This chain connects TRBV6-1 to TRBJ2-7; weak D call: TRBD1 (6 bases). The CDR3: CASSGRGGSYEQYF. The CDR3, as DNA: TGTGCCAGCAGTGGGCGAGGGGGTAGCTACGAGCAGTACTTC.